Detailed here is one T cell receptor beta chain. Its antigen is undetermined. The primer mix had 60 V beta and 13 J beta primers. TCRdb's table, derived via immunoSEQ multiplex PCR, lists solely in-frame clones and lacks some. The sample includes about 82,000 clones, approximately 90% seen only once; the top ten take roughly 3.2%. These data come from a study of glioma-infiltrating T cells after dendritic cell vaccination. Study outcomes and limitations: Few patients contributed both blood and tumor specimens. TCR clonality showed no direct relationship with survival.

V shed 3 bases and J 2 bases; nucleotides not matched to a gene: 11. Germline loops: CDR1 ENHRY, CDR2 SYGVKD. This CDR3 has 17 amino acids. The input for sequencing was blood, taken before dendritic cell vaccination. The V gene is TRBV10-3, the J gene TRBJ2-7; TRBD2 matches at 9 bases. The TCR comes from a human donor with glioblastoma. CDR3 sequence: CAISDPPGSGRPYEQYF. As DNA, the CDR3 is TGTGCCATCAGTGACCCCCCGGGGAGCGGGAGGCCCTACGAGCAGTACTTC.